The clone carrying this T cell receptor beta chain showed up just once. The assay was immunoSEQ multiplex PCR, and TCRdb's table has in-frame clones only and misses some. Of roughly 20,000 clones in the sample, around 93% were seen once. Germline V gene lookup returns CDR1 LGHNA and CDR2 YSLEER. The CDR3 sequence is 16 residues long. Trimming shortened V by 2 bases and J by 1 base, and 11 bases separated the two germline ends. The data stem from a study of T cell changes during pregnancy in multiple sclerosis. The source was CD4+ T cells from peripheral blood mononuclear cells, collected in the third trimester of pregnancy. The chain carries TRBV4-3 and TRBJ2-2; the D gene is possibly TRBD2 (5 bases). This sequence originates from a female donor with multiple sclerosis, enrolled in a pregnancy study. The CDR3 loop is CASSQLVGRNTGELFF. Here the CDR3 DNA reads TGCGCCAGCAGCCAATTGGTGGGGAGGAACACCGGGGAGCTGTTTTTT.